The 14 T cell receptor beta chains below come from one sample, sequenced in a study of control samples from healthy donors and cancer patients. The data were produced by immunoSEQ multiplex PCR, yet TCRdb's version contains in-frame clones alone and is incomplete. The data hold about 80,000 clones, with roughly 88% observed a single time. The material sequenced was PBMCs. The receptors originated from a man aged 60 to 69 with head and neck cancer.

CDR3 sequence reads: CASSLAGVYNEQFF. CDR3 in DNA: TGCGCCAGCAGCTTGGCGGGGGTCTACAATGAGCAGTTCTTC. This sequence joins TRBV5-1 and TRBJ2-1; D perhaps matches TRBD2 (6 bases). V lost 0 bases and J 3 bases, leaving 7 bases between the germline ends. This CDR3 is built from 14 residues. The germline V gene has CDR1 SGHRS and CDR2 YFSETQ.

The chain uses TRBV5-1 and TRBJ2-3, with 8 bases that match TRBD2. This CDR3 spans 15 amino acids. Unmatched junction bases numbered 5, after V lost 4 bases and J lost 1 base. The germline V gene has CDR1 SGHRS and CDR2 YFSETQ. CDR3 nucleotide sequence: TGCGCCAGCAGCCAGCGGGAGTGGGGCACAGATACGCAGTATTTT. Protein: CASSQREWGTDTQYF.

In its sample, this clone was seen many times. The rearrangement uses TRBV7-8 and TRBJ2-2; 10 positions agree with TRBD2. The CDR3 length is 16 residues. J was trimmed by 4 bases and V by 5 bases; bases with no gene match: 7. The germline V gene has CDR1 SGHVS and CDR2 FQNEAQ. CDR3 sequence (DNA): TGTGCCAGCAGCCCCGGGACTAGCGTATCCACCGGGGAGCTGTTTTTT. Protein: CASSPGTSVSTGELFF.

Here the CDR3 reads CASSYLAGGTDTQYF. DNA of the CDR3: TGTGCCAGCTCCTACCTAGCGGGAGGCACAGATACGCAGTATTTT. The chain uses TRBV5-6 and TRBJ2-3, with 10 nucleotides matching TRBD2. Germline-derived CDR1 and CDR2 are SGHDT and YYEEEE. Losses at the gene ends were 7 bases for V and 1 base for J; bases not matched to a gene: 6. The CDR3 spans 15 residues.

CDR3 in DNA: TGTGCCAGCAGTTCGGTGTCTAGCGCTAGCTACGAGCAGTACTTC. Its protein is CASSSVSSASYEQYF. The V and J genes are TRBV28 and TRBJ2-7; perhaps TRBD2 as D (6 bases). Germline lookup yields CDR1 MDHEN and CDR2 SYDVKM. The CDR3 has 15 amino acids. The V and J ends lost 4 bases and 3 bases respectively, with 16 bases between them.

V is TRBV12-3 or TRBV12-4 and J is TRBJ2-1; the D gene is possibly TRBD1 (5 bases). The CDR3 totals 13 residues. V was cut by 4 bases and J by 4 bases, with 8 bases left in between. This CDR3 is CASSSTGYNEQFF. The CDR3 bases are TGTGCCAGCAGTTCAACAGGTTACAATGAGCAGTTCTTC.

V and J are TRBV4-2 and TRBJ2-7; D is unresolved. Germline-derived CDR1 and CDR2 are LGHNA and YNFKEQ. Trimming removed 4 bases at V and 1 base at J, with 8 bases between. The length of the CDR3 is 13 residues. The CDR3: CASSRDSSYEQYF. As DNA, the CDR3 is TGTGCCAGCAGCCGTGACTCTTCCTACGAGCAGTACTTC.

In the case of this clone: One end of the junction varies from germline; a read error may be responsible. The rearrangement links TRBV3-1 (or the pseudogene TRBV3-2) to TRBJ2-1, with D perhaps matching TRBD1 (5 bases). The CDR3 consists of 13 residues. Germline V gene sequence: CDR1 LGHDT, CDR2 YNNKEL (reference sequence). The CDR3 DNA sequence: TGTGCCAGCACCCAAAGCCTGGGGCATGAGCAGTTCTTC. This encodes CASTQSLGHEQFF.

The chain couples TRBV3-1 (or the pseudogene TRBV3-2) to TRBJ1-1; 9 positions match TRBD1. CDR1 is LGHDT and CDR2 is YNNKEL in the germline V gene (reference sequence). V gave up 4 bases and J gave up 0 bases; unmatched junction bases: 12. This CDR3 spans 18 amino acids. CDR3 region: CASSPNYLRTGVNTEAFF. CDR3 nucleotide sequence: TGTGCCAGCAGCCCTAATTACCTAAGGACAGGGGTGAACACTGAAGCTTTCTTT.

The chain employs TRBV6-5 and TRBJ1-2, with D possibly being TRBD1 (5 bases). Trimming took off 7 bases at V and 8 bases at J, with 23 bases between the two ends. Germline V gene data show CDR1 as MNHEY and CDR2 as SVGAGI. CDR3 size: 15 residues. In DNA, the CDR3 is TGTGCCAGCACGGCCCAGGGCGGCTCTCTAGGCGGCTACACCTTC. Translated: CASTAQGGSLGGYTF.

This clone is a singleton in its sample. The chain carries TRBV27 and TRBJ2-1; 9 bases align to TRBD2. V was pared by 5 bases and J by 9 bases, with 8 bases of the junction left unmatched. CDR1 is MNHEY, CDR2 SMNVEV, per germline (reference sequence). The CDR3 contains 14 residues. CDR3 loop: CASSRVGTSSEQFF. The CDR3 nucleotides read TGTGCCAGCAGTCGGGTAGGGACTAGCAGTGAGCAGTTCTTC.

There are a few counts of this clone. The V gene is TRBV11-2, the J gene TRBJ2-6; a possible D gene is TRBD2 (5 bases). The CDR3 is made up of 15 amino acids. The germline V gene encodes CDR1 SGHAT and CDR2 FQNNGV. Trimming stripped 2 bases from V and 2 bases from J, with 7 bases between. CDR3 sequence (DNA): TGTGCCAGCAGCTTATGGGAGACTGGGGCCAACGTCCTGACTTTC. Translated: CASSLWETGANVLTF.

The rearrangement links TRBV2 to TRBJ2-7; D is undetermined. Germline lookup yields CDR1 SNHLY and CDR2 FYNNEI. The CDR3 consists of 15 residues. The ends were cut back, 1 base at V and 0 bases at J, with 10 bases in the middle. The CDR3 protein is CASSEGRPDSYEQYF. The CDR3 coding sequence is TGTGCCAGCAGTGAAGGACGGCCCGACTCCTACGAGCAGTACTTC.

The CDR3 reads CASSPRGPLTYEQYF. CDR3 nucleotides: TGTGCCAGCTCACCGAGGGGGCCCCTTACCTACGAGCAGTACTTC. This sequence joins TRBV18 and TRBJ2-7, with 7 bases that match TRBD1. Germline V gene sequence: CDR1 KGHSH, CDR2 LQKENI. The CDR3 contains 15 residues. Trimming cost V 3 bases and J 2 bases; bases outside gene matches: 7.